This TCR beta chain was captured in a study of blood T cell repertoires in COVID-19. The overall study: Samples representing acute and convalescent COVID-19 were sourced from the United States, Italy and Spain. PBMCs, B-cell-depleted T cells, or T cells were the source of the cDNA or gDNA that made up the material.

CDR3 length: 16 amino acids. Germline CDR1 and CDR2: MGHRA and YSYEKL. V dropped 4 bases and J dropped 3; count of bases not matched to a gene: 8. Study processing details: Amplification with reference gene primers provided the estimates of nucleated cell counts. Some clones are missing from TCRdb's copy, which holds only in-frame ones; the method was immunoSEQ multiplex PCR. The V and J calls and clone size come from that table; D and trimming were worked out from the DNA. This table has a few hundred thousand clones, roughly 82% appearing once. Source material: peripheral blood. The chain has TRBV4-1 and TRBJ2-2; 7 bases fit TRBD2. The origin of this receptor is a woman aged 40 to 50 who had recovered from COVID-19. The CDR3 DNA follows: TGCGCCAGCAGCCCACAAAGCGGGGCGGACACCGGGGAGCTGTTTTTT. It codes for CASSPQSGADTGELFF.